This TCR beta chain appears in the sequencing data of a study of technical replicates of blood from several donors. From germline, CDR1 is SGHAT and CDR2 FQNNGV. The CDR3 sequence is 16 residues long. V shed 1 base and J 1 base; nucleotides not matched to a gene: 3. The repertoire was sequenced with immunoSEQ multiplex PCR; TCRdb's copy has only in-frame clones and lacks some. Here the sample spans about 59,000 clones, less than 98% being singletons. The chain employs TRBV11-2 and TRBJ2-7; 11 bases are shared with TRBD2. The TCR originated in a human donor in good health. Sample: T cells isolated from PBMCs. The CDR3 loop is CASSLASSGGSYEQYF. CDR3 nucleotide sequence: TGTGCCAGCAGCTTAGCGTCTAGCGGGGGGTCCTACGAGCAGTACTTC. The full variable domain, in which reference TRBV11-2 and TRBJ2-7 provide the parts outside the CDR3, is EAGVAQSPRYKIIEKRQSVAFWCNPISGHATLYWYQQILGQGPKLLIQFQNNGVVDDSQLPKDRFSAERLKGVDSTLKIQPAKLEDSAVYLCASSLASSGGSYEQYFGPGTRLTVT.